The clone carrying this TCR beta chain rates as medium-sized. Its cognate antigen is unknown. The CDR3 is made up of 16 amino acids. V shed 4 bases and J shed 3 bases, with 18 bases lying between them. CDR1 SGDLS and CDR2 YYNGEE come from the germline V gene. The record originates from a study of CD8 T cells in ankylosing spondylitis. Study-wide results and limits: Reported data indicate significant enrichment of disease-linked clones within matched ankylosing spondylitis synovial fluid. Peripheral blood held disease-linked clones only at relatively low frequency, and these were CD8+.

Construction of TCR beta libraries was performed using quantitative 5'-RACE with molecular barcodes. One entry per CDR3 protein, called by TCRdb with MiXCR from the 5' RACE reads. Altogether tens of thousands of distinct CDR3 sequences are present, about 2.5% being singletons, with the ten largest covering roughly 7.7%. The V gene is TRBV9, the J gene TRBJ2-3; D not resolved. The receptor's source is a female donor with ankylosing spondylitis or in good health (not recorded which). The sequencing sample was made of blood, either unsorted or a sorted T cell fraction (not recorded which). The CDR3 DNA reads TGTGCCAGCAGCACGCTCGCAGAGGTGGGAACAGATACGCAGTATTTT. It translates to CASSTLAEVGTDTQYF.